The clone carrying this T cell receptor beta chain came up once. Per the original methods: Reference gene primer amplification in the assay estimated nucleated cell counts. The data were produced by immunoSEQ multiplex PCR, yet TCRdb's version contains in-frame clones alone and is incomplete. The DNA was the basis for D and trimming; V, J and clone size are from that table. This table holds some 200,000 clones, around 82% found once. Losses at the gene ends were 4 bases for V and 8 bases for J; bases not matched to a gene: 6. Germline CDR1 reads SGHDT; CDR2 reads YYEEEE. CDR3 size: 14 residues. This entry is derived from a study of blood T cell repertoires in COVID-19. Overall study context: Specimens from acute and convalescent COVID-19 originated in the United States, Italy and Spain.

This clonotype was sampled from a human donor in a cohort sampled during active COVID-19. What was sequenced was peripheral blood. The chain has TRBV5-6 and TRBJ2-3; 11 nucleotides align to TRBD1. For the CDR3, the DNA is TGTGCCAGCAGCCAAACCGGGACAGGGGGTACGCAGTATTTT. Translating gives CASSQTGTGGTQYF.